Here is one T cell receptor (beta chain) with its context. Its target is not known. The entry originates in a study of cytomegalovirus exposure and HLA in healthy donors. About the study: From approximately 170 million T cells, an earlier analysis saw under 140 million unique TCR beta sequences. Overall study findings and caveats: Excluded: some indistinguishable V segments such as TRBV6-2 and TRBV6-3. In a later analysis, HLA-associated TCR beta chains were more clonally expanded than equally common others.

PCR amplification relied on 60 Vbeta primers (plus 13 Jbeta primers). The method was immunoSEQ multiplex PCR; TCRdb's version includes in-frame clones alone and lacks a portion of them. The sample shows about 80,000 clones, roughly 80% of them seen only once. V shed 4 bases and J shed 6 bases, with 12 bases lying between them. Germline lookup yields CDR1 MGHDK and CDR2 SYGVNS. This CDR3 comprises 13 residues. Sequenced input: PBMCs. The clonotype comes from a woman in her forties in good health and CMV-seropositive. This chain joins TRBV25-1 and TRBJ2-5; no clear D. CDR3: CASSATSRKTQYF. The CDR3 coding sequence is TGTGCCAGCAGTGCCACCTCGAGGAAGACCCAGTACTTC.